This entry features one T cell receptor (beta chain) sequence. Vbeta (60) and Jbeta (13) primers were used in the PCR. The protocol was immunoSEQ multiplex PCR, while the TCRdb copy is restricted to in-frame clones and leaves out a portion. The sample holds approximately 160,000 clones, roughly three quarters seen once. This CDR3 has 13 residues. Germline CDR1 SEHNR, CDR2 FQNEAQ (reference sequence). V was pared by 2 bases and J by 4 bases, with 8 bases between. The data belong to a study of cytomegalovirus exposure and HLA in healthy donors. Specimen: PBMCs. This receptor was taken from a man aged 18 to 30 in good health and CMV-seropositive. The chain is built from TRBV7-9 and TRBJ1-1, with no clear D. The CDR3 bases are TGTGCCAGCAGCTTAAACGCGGGCACTGAAGCTTTCTTT. It translates to CASSLNAGTEAFF.